What follows describes a single T cell receptor beta chain. The antigen is not known. It may be a read error: a sequence one base away is much more abundant. For the second PCR, which ran for roughly 7 to 11 cycles, a sample-barcoded 5' primer and a J-beta primer mix were used. TCRdb re-called the 5' RACE reads with MiXCR, one entry per CDR3 protein. The repertoire holds about 840,000 distinct CDR3 sequences, with about 28% as singletons. This sample stems from a study of blood T cells in healthy people across ages. Whole-study results and caveats: Fewer expanded clones and more diversity marked long-lived versus aged donors. Naive and antigen-experienced cells could not be conclusively compared, given unsorted PBMCs.

This CDR3 spans 17 amino acids. The germline V gene has CDR1 SGHRS and CDR2 YFSETQ. This sample was shared with a second study, whose subject was T cells of mothers and their children.

The origin of this receptor is a woman aged 40 to 50 in good health. The chain joins TRBV5-1 to TRBJ2-1, with D unresolved. Sequenced sample: blood. Here the CDR3 reads CASSLNPPPSSYNEQVF. For the CDR3, the DNA is TGCGCCAGCAGCCTCAACCCTCCACCGAGCTCCTACAATGAGCAGGTCTTC. The full variable domain, completed using reference TRBV5-1 and TRBJ2-1, is KAGVTQTPRYLIKTRGQQVTLSCSPISGHRSVSWYQQTPGQGLQFLFEYFSETQRNKGNFPGRFSGRQFSNSRSEMNVSTLELGDSALYLCASSLNPPPSSYNEQVFGPGTRLTVL.